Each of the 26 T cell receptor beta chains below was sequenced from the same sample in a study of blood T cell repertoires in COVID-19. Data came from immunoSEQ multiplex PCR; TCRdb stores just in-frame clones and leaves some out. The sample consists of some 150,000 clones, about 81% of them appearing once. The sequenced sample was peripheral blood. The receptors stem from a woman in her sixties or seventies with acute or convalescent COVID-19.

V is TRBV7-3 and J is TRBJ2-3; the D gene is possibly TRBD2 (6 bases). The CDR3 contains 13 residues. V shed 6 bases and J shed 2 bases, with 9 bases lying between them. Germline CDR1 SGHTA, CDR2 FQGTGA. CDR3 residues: CASSPGVTDTQYF. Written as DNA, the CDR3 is TGTGCCAGCAGTCCGGGAGTCACAGATACGCAGTATTTT.

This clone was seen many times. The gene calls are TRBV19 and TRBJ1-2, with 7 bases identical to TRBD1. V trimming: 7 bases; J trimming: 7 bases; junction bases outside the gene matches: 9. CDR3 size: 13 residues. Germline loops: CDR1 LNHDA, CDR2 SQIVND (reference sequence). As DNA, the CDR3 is TGTGCCAGTATACCCGACAGGGTCGGTGGCTACACCTTC. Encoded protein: CASIPDRVGGYTF.

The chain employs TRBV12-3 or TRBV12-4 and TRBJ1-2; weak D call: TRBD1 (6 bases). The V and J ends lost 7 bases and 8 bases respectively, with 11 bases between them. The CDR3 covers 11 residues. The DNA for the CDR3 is TGTGCCAGCACAGGGGCGGAGGGCTACACCTTC. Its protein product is CASTGAEGYTF.

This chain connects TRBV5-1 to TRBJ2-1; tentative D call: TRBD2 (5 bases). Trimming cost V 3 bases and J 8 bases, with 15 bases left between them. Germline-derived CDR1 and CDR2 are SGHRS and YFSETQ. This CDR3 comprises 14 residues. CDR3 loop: CASSSDWPADEQFF. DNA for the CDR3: TGCGCCAGCAGCTCGGACTGGCCTGCGGATGAGCAGTTCTTC.

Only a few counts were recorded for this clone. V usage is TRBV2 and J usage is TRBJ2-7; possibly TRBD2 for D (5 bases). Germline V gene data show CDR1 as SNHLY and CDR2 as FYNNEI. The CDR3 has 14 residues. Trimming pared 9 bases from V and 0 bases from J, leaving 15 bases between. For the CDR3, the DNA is TGTGCCAGGGGGAGAGGAAACCCCTCCTACGAGCAGTACTTC. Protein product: CARGRGNPSYEQYF.

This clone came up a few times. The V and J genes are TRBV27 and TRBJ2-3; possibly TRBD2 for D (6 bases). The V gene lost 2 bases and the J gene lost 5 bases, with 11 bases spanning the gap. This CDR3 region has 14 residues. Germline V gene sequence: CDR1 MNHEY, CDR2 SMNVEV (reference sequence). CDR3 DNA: TGTGCCAGCAGTTTAAGAGGGAGGATAGATACGCAGTATTTT. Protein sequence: CASSLRGRIDTQYF.

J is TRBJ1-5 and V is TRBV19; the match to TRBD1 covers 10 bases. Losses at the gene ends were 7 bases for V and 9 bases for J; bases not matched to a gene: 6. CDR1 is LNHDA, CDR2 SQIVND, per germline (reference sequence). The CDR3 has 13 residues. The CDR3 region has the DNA TGTGCCAGTATGATGGACAGGGGGTTGCCCCAGCATTTT. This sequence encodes CASMMDRGLPQHF. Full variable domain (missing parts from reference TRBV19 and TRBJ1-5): DGGITQSPKYLFRKEGQNVTLSCEQNLNHDAMYWYRQDPGQGLRLIYYSQIVNDFQKGDIAEGYSVSREKKESFPLTVTSAQKNPTAFYLCASMMDRGLPQHFGDGTRLSIL.

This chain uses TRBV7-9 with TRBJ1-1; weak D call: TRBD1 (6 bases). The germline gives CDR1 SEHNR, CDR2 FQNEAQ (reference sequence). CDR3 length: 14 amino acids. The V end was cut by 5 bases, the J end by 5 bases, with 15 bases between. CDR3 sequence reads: CASSPGVRWTEAFF. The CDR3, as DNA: TGTGCCAGCAGCCCAGGGGTCAGGTGGACTGAAGCTTTCTTT.

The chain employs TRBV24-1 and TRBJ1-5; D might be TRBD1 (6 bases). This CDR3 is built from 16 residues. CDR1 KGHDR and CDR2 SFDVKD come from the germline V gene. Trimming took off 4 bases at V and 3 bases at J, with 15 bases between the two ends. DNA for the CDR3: TGTGCCACCAGTGAATCTTCGAACAGGGTCAATCAGCCCCAGCATTTT. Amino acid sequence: CATSESSNRVNQPQHF.

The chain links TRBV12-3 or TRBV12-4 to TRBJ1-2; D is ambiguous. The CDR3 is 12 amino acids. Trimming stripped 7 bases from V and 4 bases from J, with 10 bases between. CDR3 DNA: TGTGCCAGCACTCGCGGAATCTATGGCTACACCTTC. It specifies CASTRGIYGYTF.

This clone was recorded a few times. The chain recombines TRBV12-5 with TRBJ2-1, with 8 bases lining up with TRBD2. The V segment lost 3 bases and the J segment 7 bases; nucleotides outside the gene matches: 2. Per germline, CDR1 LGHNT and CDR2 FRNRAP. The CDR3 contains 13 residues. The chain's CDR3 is CASGLSGGNEQFF. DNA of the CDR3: TGTGCTAGTGGTTTATCGGGAGGGAATGAGCAGTTCTTC.

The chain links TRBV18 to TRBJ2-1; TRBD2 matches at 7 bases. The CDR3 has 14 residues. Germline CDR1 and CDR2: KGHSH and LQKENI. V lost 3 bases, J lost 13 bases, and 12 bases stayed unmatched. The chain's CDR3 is CASSPGLEKGTQFF. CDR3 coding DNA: TGTGCCAGCTCACCTGGACTAGAGAAGGGGACTCAGTTCTTC.

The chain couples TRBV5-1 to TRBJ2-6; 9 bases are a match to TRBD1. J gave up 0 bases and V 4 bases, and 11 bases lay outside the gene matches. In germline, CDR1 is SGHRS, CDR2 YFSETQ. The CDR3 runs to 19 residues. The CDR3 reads CASSPPDRGFSSGANVLTF. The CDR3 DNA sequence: TGCGCCAGCAGCCCCCCGGACAGGGGCTTCAGCTCTGGGGCCAACGTCCTGACTTTC.

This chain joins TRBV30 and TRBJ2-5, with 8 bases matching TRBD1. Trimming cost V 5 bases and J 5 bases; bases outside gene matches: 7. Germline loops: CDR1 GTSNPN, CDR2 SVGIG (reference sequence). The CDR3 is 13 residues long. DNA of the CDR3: TGTGCCTGGGAGACTCAGGGGGCCGAGACCCAGTACTTC. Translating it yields CAWETQGAETQYF.

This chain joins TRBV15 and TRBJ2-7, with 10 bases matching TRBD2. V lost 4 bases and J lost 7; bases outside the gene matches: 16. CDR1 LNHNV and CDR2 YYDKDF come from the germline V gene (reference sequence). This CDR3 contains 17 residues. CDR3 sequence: CATSTLSGLAGEGEQYF. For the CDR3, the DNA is TGTGCCACCAGCACCCTAAGCGGGCTAGCGGGAGAGGGGGAGCAGTACTTC.

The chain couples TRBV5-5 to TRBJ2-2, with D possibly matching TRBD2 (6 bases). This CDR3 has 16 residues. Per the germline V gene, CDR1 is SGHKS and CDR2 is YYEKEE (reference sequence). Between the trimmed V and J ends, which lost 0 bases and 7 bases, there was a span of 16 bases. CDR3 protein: CASSLDPTRSGGELFF. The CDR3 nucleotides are TGTGCCAGCAGCTTGGATCCGACTAGGTCGGGCGGGGAGCTGTTTTTT.

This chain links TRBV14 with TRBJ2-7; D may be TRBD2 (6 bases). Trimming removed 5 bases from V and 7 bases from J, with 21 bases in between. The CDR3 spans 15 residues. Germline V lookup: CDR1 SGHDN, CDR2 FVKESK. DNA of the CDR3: TGTGCCAGCAGCGGGGGGTCAGCGTCCTCGGGGGAGCAGTACTTC. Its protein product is CASSGGSASSGEQYF.

The CDR3 DNA sequence: TGTGCCAGCAGTGACCAAGCACGCGGATTGGGTGAAGCTTTCTTT. It codes for CASSDQARGLGEAFF. The chain carries TRBV2 and TRBJ1-1; D gene ambiguous. V was cut by 3 bases and J by 7 bases, with 18 bases left in between. The CDR3 spans 15 residues. Per the germline V gene, CDR1 is SNHLY and CDR2 is FYNNEI.

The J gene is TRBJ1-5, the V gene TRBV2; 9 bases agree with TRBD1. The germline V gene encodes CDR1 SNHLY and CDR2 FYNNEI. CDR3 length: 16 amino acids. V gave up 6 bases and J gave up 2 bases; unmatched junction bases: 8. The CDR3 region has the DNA TGTGCCAGCAGCCTCACAGGGGGCGTGGGCAATCAGCCCCAGCATTTT. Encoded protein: CASSLTGGVGNQPQHF.

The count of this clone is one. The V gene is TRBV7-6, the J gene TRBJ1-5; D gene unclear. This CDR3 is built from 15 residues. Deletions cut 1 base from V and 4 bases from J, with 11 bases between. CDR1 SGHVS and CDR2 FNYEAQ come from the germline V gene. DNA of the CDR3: TGTGCCAGCAGCTTAGAGGCCAGAGCGAATCAGCCCCAGCATTTT. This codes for CASSLEARANQPQHF.

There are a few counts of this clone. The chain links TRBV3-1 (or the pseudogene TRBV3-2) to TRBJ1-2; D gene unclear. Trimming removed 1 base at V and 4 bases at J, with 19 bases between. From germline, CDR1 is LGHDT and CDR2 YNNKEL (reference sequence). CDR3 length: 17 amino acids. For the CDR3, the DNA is TGTGCCAGCAGCCAAGGATCTCCGGCTCGGAGTCTCTATGGCTACACCTTC. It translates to CASSQGSPARSLYGYTF.

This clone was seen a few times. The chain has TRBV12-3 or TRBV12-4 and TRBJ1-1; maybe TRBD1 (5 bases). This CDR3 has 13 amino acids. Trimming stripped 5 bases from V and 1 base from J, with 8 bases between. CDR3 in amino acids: CASSTTENTEAFF. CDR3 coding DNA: TGTGCCAGCAGTACGACAGAGAACACTGAAGCTTTCTTT.

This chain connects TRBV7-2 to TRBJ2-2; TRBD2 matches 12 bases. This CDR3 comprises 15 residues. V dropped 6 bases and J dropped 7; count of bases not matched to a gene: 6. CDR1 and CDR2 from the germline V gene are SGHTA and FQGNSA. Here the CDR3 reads CASRPPGLAGGELFF. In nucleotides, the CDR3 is TGTGCCAGCAGGCCACCGGGACTAGCGGGCGGGGAGCTGTTTTTT.

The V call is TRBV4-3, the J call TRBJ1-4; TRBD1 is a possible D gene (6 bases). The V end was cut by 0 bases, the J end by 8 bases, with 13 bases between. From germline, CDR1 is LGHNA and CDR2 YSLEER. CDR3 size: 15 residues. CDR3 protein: CASSQELTGLEKLFF. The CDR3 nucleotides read TGCGCCAGCAGCCAAGAGCTCACAGGGTTGGAAAAACTGTTTTTT.

CDR3 sequence (DNA): TGCGCCAGCAGTGTAGGGACTAGCGGCTACGAGCAGTACTTC. Residues: CASSVGTSGYEQYF. This rearrangement joins TRBV10-2 to TRBJ2-7, with 11 positions matching TRBD2. The CDR3 covers 14 residues. The ends lost 4 bases at V and 3 bases at J; junction bases unmatched: 2. Germline CDR1 is WSHSY and CDR2 is SAAADI.

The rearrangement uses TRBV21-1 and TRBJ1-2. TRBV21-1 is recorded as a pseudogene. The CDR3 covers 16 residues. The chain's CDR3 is CASSKGEGRRRDGYTF. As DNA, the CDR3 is TGTGCCAGCAGCAAAGGGGAAGGAAGGAGGCGCGATGGCTACACCTTC.